The 21 T cell receptor beta chains given below trace back to one sample, sequenced in a study of control samples from healthy donors and cancer patients. The protocol was immunoSEQ multiplex PCR, while the TCRdb copy is restricted to in-frame clones and leaves out a portion. This sample has about 6,000 clones, with approximately 72% found just once. Sequencing was done on a sample of formalin-fixed, paraffin-embedded tissue. The receptors originated from a male donor with melanoma.

The rearrangement joins TRBV14 to TRBJ2-7; 7 bases match TRBD1. Looked up from germline, CDR1 is SGHDN and CDR2 is FVKESK. Trimming took 0 bases from V and 5 from J; bases not matched to a gene: 7. The CDR3 contains 15 residues. The CDR3 protein is CASSQDSDRVDEQYF. CDR3 in DNA: TGTGCCAGCAGCCAAGATAGTGACAGGGTGGACGAGCAGTACTTC.

The chain employs TRBV4-1 and TRBJ2-1; D is possibly TRBD2 (6 bases). V was trimmed by 3 bases and J by 4 bases, leaving 19 bases between them. Per the germline V gene, CDR1 is MGHRA and CDR2 is YSYEKL. The CDR3 is 17 residues long. The CDR3 sequence is CASSQEPFREVYNEQFF. The CDR3 DNA follows: TGCGCCAGCAGCCAGGAACCTTTTAGGGAGGTTTACAATGAGCAGTTCTTC.

This clone was seen a single time. This same CDR3 is encoded by further DNA sequences in the sample. The chain uses TRBV28 and TRBJ2-7; D not certain. The germline V gene has CDR1 MDHEN and CDR2 SYDVKM. The CDR3 sequence is 14 residues long. V was pared by 3 bases and J by 5 bases, with 14 bases between. CDR3 DNA: TGTGCCAGCAGTTTTTTGGGTCCGGTAGACGAGCAGTACTTC. It is translated as CASSFLGPVDEQYF.

This clone came up a few times. The chain links TRBV6-5 to TRBJ2-7, with D perhaps matching TRBD1 or TRBD2 (5 bases each). The length of the CDR3 is 15 residues. V shed 2 bases and J shed 1 base, with 12 bases lying between them. Germline CDR1 and CDR2: MNHEY and SVGAGI. CDR3: CASSYRAGRSYEQYF. DNA of the CDR3: TGTGCCAGCAGTTACAGGGCAGGGAGATCCTACGAGCAGTACTTC.

In this sample, this clone turned up a few times. The sample contains more than one DNA sequence encoding this CDR3. The chain recombines TRBV6-6 with TRBJ2-1; no clear D. Per germline, CDR1 MNHNY and CDR2 SVGAGI (reference sequence). V shed 2 bases and J shed 1 base, with 6 bases lying between them. The length of the CDR3 is 14 residues. The CDR3 is CASSYEYSYNEQFF. The CDR3 DNA follows: TGTGCCAGCAGTTACGAGTATTCCTACAATGAGCAGTTCTTC.

The genes are TRBV27 and TRBJ2-5, with 13 bases lining up with TRBD2. V lost 0 bases, J lost 3 bases, and 7 bases stayed unmatched. The germline CDR1 and CDR2 sequences are MNHEY and SMNVEV (reference sequence). CDR3 length: 18 residues. CDR3 DNA: TGTGCCAGCAGTTTATCTGGGACTAGCGGGAAAGAAAAAGAGACCCAGTACTTC. Residues: CASSLSGTSGKEKETQYF.

The chain is built from TRBV18 and TRBJ1-1; perhaps TRBD1 as D (5 bases). This CDR3 has 12 amino acids. V lost 9 bases and J lost 2, with 10 bases in between. Germline lookup yields CDR1 KGHSH and CDR2 LQKENI. CDR3 region: CASAGSNTEAFF. CDR3 nucleotides: TGTGCCAGTGCAGGGAGCAACACTGAAGCTTTCTTT.

V gene TRBV5-1 combines with J gene TRBJ2-3, with TRBD1 matching over 8 bases. The CDR3 extends over 15 amino acids. Germline assignment: CDR1 SGHRS and CDR2 YFSETQ. With 1 base clipped from V and 4 bases from J, the junction kept 5 bases outside the gene matches. The CDR3 DNA reads as TGCGCCAGCAGCTTGATAGGGACAGGTCCAGATACGCAGTATTTT. Protein: CASSLIGTGPDTQYF.

The table lists this clone with a count of one. This may arise from a read error, as a much more abundant clone is one base away. The identical CDR3 is also encoded by other nucleotide sequences in the sample. V usage is TRBV6-5 and J usage is TRBJ1-2; tentative D call: TRBD1 (5 bases). The CDR3 is made up of 15 amino acids. Trimming took 6 bases from V and 2 from J, leaving 16 bases between them. The germline gives CDR1 MNHEY, CDR2 SVGAGI. The CDR3 coding sequence is TGTGCCAGCAGCTCATCAGGGACTTCAAACTATGGCTACACCTTC. Translation gives CASSSSGTSNYGYTF.

The chain recombines TRBV6-1 with TRBJ1-5; D call uncertain. CDR3 length: 15 amino acids. Deletions cut 3 bases from V and 1 base from J, with 10 bases between. Germline loops: CDR1 MNHNS, CDR2 SASEGT. For the CDR3, the DNA is TGTGCCAGCAGTGATTGGGGAGGGAGCAATCAGCCCCAGCATTTT. It translates to CASSDWGGSNQPQHF.

The chain joins TRBV11-2 to TRBJ2-1; no clear D gene. CDR3 length equals 12 residues. V was cut by 0 bases and J by 10 bases, with 7 bases left in between. Germline loops: CDR1 SGHAT, CDR2 FQNNGV. The CDR3 here is CASSLDNGEQFF. DNA of the CDR3: TGTGCCAGCAGCTTAGATAACGGGGAGCAGTTCTTC.

The CDR3 loop is CASSLQLSNYGYTF. The CDR3 bases are TGTGCCAGCAGCTTACAGCTCTCTAACTATGGCTACACCTTC. This rearrangement joins TRBV11-2 to TRBJ1-2; D unresolved. Trimming took 2 bases from V and 0 from J, leaving 7 bases between them. The V gene's germline CDR1 is SGHAT and CDR2 FQNNGV. The CDR3 totals 14 residues. Full variable domain (rest looked up from reference TRBV11-2 and TRBJ1-2): EAGVAQSPRYKIIEKRQSVAFWCNPISGHATLYWYQQILGQGPKLLIQFQNNGVVDDSQLPKDRFSAERLKGVDSTLKIQPAKLEDSAVYLCASSLQLSNYGYTFGSGTRLTVV.

This chain connects TRBV7-3 to TRBJ1-6; D perhaps matches TRBD1 (5 bases). This CDR3 comprises 13 residues. Germline V gene sequence: CDR1 SGHTA, CDR2 FQGTGA. Trimming took 5 bases from V and 10 from J, leaving 12 bases between them. This CDR3 reads CASSPDNRSPLHF. The CDR3 region has the DNA TGTGCCAGCAGCCCGGACAACAGGTCACCCCTCCACTTT.

The chain is built from TRBV28 and TRBJ2-7, with D uncertain. The germline CDR1 and CDR2 sequences are MDHEN and SYDVKM. V was shortened by 3 bases and J by 5 bases, with 14 bases between the two germline ends. The CDR3 has 14 amino acids. CDR3 in amino acids: CASSLRSRSDEQYF. In DNA, the CDR3 is TGTGCCAGCAGTTTGAGGTCTCGGTCAGACGAGCAGTACTTC. Based on the CDR3 plus reference TRBV28 and TRBJ2-7, the full variable domain is DVKVTQSSRYLVKRTGEKVFLECVQDMDHENMFWYRQDPGLGLRLIYFSYDVKMKEKGDIPEGYSVSREKKERFSLILESASTNQTSMYLCASSLRSRSDEQYFGPGTRLTVT.

V and J are TRBV11-2 and TRBJ2-2; D not certain. The CDR3 length is 12 residues. Trimming took off 5 bases at V and 3 bases at J, with 4 bases between the two ends. The germline gives CDR1 SGHAT, CDR2 FQNNGV. This CDR3 reads CASSHYTGELFF. As DNA, the CDR3 is TGTGCCAGCAGCCATTACACCGGGGAGCTGTTTTTT.

The chain recombines TRBV9 with TRBJ1-1, with D possibly TRBD1 on 6 matching bases. V was cut by 4 bases and J by 5 bases, with 12 bases left in between. Per the germline V gene, CDR1 is SGDLS and CDR2 is YYNGEE. This CDR3 comprises 13 residues. CDR3 in amino acids: CASSLSRGTEAFF. In DNA, the CDR3 is TGTGCCAGCAGCTTAAGCAGGGGAACTGAAGCTTTCTTT.

This clone was observed a few times. The V gene is TRBV5-1, the J gene TRBJ2-7, with TRBD1 matching 7 bases. CDR3 size: 16 residues. Germline V gene lookup returns CDR1 SGHRS and CDR2 YFSETQ. With V trimmed by 0 bases and J by 7 bases, 13 bases remained unmatched. For the CDR3, the DNA is TGCGCCAGCAGCTTGGGCCCGGGACAGTCTTTGACTGAGCAGTACTTC. Translated: CASSLGPGQSLTEQYF.

The chain uses TRBV21-1 and TRBJ2-1; the table's D gene call, TRBD2, was not cross checked with the DNA. TRBV21-1 is an annotated pseudogene. The CDR3 runs to 17 residues. CDR3 bases: TGTGCCAGCAGCAAAATAAATGGGACCGGAGGAGGGGAGGAGCAGTTCTTC. Its protein is CASSKINGTGGGEEQFF.

The genes are TRBV9 and TRBJ1-5; D unresolved. This CDR3 region has 13 residues. V lost 5 bases and J lost 3, with 9 bases in between. CDR1 and CDR2 from the germline V gene are SGDLS and YYNGEE. The CDR3 here is CASSSYDNQPQHF. In nucleotides, the CDR3 is TGTGCCAGCAGTAGTTATGACAATCAGCCCCAGCATTTT.

CDR3 DNA: TGTGCCAGTAGGTTCGGTAGCACAGATACGCAGTATTTT. It yields the protein CASRFGSTDTQYF. The chain has TRBV19 and TRBJ2-3, with no clear D. The CDR3 consists of 13 residues. CDR1 and CDR2 from the germline V gene are LNHDA and SQIVND (reference sequence). Trimming shortened V by 6 bases and J by 0 bases, and 7 bases separated the two germline ends.

Turning to this clone: Since a much larger clone is just one base distant, this may be a read error. The chain links TRBV5-1 to TRBJ1-1, with 8 bases aligning to TRBD1. The CDR3 consists of 13 residues. The germline V gene encodes CDR1 SGHRS and CDR2 YFSETQ. The trim removed 4 bases at V and 8 bases at J, leaving 7 bases unmatched. CDR3 protein: CASSLGQGNEAFF. The CDR3 DNA reads TGCGCCAGCAGCCTAGGACAGGGAAACGAAGCTTTCTTT.